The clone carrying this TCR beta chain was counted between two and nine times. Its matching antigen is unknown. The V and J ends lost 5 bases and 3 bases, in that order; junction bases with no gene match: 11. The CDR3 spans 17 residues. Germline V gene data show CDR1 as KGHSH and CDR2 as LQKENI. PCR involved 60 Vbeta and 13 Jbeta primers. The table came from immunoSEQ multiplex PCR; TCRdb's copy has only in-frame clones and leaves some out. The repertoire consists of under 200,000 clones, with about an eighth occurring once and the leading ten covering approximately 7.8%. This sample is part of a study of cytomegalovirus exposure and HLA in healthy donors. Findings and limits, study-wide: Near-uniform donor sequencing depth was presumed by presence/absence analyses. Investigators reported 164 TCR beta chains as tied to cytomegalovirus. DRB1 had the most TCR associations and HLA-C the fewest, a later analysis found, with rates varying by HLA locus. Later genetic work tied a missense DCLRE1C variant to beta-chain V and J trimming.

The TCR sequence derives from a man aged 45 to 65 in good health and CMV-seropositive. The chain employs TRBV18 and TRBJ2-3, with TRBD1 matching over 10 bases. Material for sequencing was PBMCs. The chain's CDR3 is CASSSLAVGQGTDTQYF. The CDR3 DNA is TGTGCCAGCTCATCGCTAGCGGTGGGACAGGGGACAGATACGCAGTATTTT.